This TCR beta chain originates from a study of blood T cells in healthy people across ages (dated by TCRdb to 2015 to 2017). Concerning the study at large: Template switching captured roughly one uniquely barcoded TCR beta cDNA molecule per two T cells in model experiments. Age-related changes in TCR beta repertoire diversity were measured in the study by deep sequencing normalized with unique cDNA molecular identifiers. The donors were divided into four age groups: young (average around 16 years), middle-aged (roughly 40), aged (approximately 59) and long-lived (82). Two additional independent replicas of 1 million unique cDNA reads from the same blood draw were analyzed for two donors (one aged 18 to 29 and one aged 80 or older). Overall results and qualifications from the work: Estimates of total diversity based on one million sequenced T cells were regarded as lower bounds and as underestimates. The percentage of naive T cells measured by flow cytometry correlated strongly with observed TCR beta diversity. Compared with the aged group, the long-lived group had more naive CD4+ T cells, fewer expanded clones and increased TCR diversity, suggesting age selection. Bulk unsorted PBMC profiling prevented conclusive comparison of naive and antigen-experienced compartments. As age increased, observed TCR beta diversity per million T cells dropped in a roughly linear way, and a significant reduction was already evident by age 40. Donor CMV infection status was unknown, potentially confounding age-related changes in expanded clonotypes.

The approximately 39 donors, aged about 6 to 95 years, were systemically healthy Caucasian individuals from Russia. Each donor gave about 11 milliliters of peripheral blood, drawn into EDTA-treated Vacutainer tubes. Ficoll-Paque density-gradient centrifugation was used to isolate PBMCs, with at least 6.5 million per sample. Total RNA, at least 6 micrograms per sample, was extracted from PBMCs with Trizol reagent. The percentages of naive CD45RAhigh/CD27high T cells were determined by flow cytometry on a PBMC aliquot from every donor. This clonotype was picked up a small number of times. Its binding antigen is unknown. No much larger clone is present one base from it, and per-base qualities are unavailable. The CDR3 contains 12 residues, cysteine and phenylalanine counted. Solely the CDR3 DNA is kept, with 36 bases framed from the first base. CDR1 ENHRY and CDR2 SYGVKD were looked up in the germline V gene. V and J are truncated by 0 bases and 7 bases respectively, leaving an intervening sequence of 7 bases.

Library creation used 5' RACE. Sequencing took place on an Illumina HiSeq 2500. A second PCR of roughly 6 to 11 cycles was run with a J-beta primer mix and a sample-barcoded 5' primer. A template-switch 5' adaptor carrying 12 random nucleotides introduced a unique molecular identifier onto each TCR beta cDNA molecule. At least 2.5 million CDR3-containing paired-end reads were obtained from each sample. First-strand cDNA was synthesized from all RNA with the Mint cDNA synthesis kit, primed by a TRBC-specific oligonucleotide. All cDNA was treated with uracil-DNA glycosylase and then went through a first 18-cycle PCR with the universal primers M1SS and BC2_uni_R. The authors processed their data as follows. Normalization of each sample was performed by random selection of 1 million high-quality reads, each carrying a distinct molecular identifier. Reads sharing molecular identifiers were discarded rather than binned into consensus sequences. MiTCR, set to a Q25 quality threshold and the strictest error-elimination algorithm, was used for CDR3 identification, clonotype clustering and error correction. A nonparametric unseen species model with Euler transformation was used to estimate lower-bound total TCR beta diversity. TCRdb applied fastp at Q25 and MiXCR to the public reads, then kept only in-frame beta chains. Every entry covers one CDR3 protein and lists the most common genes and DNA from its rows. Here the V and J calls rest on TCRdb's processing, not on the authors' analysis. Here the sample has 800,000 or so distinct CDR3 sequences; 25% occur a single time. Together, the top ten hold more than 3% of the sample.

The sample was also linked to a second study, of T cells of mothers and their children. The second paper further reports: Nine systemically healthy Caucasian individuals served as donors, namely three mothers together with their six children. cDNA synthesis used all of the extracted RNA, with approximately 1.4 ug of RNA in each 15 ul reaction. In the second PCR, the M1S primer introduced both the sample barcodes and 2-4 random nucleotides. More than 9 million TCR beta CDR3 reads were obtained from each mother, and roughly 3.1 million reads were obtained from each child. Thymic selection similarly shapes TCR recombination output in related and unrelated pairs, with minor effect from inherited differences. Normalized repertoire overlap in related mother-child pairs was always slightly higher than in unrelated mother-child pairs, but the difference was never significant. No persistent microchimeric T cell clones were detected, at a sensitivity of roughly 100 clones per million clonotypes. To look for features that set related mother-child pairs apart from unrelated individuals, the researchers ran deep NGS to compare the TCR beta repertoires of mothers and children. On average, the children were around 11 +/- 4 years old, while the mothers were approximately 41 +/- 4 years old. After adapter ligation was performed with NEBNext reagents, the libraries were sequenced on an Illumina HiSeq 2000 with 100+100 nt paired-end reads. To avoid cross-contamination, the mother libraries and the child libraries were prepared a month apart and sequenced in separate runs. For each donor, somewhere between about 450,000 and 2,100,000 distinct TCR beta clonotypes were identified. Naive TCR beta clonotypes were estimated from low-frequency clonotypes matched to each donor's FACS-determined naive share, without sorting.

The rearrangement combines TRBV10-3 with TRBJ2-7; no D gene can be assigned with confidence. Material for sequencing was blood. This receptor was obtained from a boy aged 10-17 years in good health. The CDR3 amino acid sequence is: CAISESAPEQYF. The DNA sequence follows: TGTGCCATCAGTGAGTCCGCTCCGGAGCAGTACTTC.